This TCR beta chain is from a study of blood T cell repertoires in COVID-19. The wider study: In each case, the material was cDNA or gDNA derived from T cells, B-cell-depleted T cells, or PBMCs.

Per the study methods: Nucleated cell number was recorded as an estimate derived from reference gene primer amplification. Here immunoSEQ multiplex PCR was the method, and the copy in TCRdb shows in-frame clones only, minus some. Clonal size and the V and J genes are those of that table, whereas D and trimming came from the DNA. This sample has 490,000 or so clones, with approximately 90% found just once. CDR1 and CDR2 (germline): LGHNT, FRNRAP. V was cut by 1 base and J by 6 bases, with 13 bases left in between. The CDR3 length is 15 residues. Adults between about 18 and 95 years of age took part from more than 20 US areas. Donors were grouped by their self-reported clinical history.

The receptor was isolated from an older woman who had recovered from COVID-19. The J gene is TRBJ2-1, the V gene TRBV12-5; D might be TRBD2 (5 bases). Sequences were obtained from PBMCs or T cells enriched from blood (not recorded which). CDR3 loop: CASGLANRDGNEQFF. CDR3 nucleotide sequence: TGTGCTAGTGGTTTGGCTAATCGGGATGGCAATGAGCAGTTCTTC.